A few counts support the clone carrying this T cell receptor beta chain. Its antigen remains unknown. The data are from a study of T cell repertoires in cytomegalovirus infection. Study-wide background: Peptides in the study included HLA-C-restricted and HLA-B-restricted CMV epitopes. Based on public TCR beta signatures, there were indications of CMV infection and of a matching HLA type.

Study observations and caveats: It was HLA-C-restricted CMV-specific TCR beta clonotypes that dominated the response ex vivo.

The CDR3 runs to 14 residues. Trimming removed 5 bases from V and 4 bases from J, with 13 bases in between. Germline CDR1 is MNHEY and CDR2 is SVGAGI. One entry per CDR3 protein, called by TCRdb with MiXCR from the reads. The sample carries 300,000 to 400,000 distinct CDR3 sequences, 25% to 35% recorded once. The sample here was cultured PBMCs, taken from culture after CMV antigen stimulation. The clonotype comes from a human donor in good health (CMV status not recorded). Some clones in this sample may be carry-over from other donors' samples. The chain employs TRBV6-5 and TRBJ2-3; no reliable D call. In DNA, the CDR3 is TGTGCCAGCAGTACCCGTGGTGGCCCAGATACGCAGTATTTT. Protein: CASSTRGGPDTQYF.